The T cell receptor (beta chain) described here comes from a study of T cell responses to AZD1222 COVID-19 vaccine. The protocol was immunoSEQ multiplex PCR, while the TCRdb copy is restricted to in-frame clones and leaves out a portion. The top ten hold around 4.5% of the sample, which has about 120,000 clones, 90% seen once. The sample in question was peripheral blood, obtained on day 0 of MenACWY control vaccination. The source of this sequence is an adult in good health.

DNA for the CDR3: TGTGCCAGCTCACCCAAACAGGGGGCGCAAAGTATCAGCACAGATACGCAGTATTTT. It yields the protein CASSPKQGAQSISTDTQYF. The rearrangement uses TRBV18 and TRBJ2-3; 9 nucleotides align to TRBD1. J lost 0 bases, V lost 3 bases, and 13 bases had no gene match. The CDR3 is 19 residues long. Germline CDR1 reads KGHSH; CDR2 reads LQKENI.